The TCR beta chain under discussion was sequenced for a study of shared clonotypes between healthy human individuals. Overall study results and limits: Genetic and exposure-history diversity was limited by the few donors.

Only in-frame clones appear in the TCRdb table, and some are missing; sequencing was by immunoSEQ multiplex PCR. This sample yields 1.5 million to 1.9 million clones, of which 95% to 99% are seen a single time; about 0.45% belongs to the top ten. J gave up 8 bases and V 0 bases, and 7 bases lay outside the gene matches. The CDR3 contains 16 residues. CDR1 and CDR2 (germline): MNHNS, SASEGT. As concerns this clone: Its target is unknown.

This receptor was obtained from a man aged 25 to 45 in good health. The chain combines TRBV6-1 with TRBJ1-4, with 9 nucleotides matching TRBD1. The sequencing input was naive CD4+ T cells sorted from blood. Noted subset: CD45RA+ positively selected. CDR3: CASSEAWDRASEKLFF. Here the CDR3 DNA reads TGTGCCAGCAGTGAAGCTTGGGACAGGGCCTCGGAAAAACTGTTTTTT.